Presented here are 19 T cell receptor beta chains from one specimen sequenced in a study of T-cell reconstitution after alpha-beta-depleted transplantation in children. Preparation of the TCRbeta library used unique molecular identifiers. TCRdb passed the PCR reads through MiXCR, listing each CDR3 protein once. The table includes about 580,000 distinct CDR3 sequences, about 23% detected once. Here the sequenced sample was PBMCs, mostly from graft donor cells, taken 360 days after TCRalphabeta/CD19-depleted stem cell transplant. Source of these receptors: a boy under three years old who had a stem cell transplant for acute myeloid leukemia, so the T cells may come from the graft donor.

This clonotype came up a few times. The chain couples TRBV12-3 or TRBV12-4 to TRBJ2-5; 10 bases align to TRBD1. The CDR3 extends over 14 amino acids. V shed 6 bases and J 5 bases; nucleotides not matched to a gene: 6. The CDR3, as DNA: TGTGCCAGCAGGACCGGGACAGGGGAGGAGACCCAGTACTTC. It is translated as CASRTGTGEETQYF.

In DNA form, the CDR3 reads TGTGCCAGCAGCCCCCGGACAGGGGGGGGTATCGGAGCTAACTATGGCTACACCTTC. Amino acids: CASSPRTGGGIGANYGYTF. The rearrangement joins TRBV4-2 to TRBJ1-2; 10 bases are a match to TRBD1. The CDR3 covers 19 residues. Losses at the gene ends were 4 bases for V and 0 bases for J; bases not matched to a gene: 14. CDR1 LGHNA and CDR2 YNFKEQ come from the germline V gene.

The table lists this clonotype with a few counts. The chain recombines TRBV20-1 with TRBJ2-7; a weak D match, TRBD1 (7 bases). The CDR3 is 15 amino acids. Trimming pared 8 bases from V and 4 bases from J, leaving 24 bases between. The germline gives CDR1 DFQATT, CDR2 SNEGSKA (reference sequence). CDR3 in amino acids: CSLRMDRQGLYEQYF. The CDR3 DNA reads TGCAGTCTTCGAATGGACCGACAGGGACTTTACGAGCAGTACTTC.

The chain recombines TRBV11-2 with TRBJ1-2; 7 positions agree with TRBD1. Germline V gene sequence: CDR1 SGHAT, CDR2 FQNNGV. J lost 1 base, V lost 6 bases, and 11 bases had no gene match. The CDR3 is made up of 16 amino acids. The CDR3 spells CASRSTGEGDNYGYTF. The CDR3 coding sequence is TGTGCCAGCAGATCCACAGGGGAGGGGGATAACTATGGCTACACCTTC.

The chain carries TRBV12-3 or TRBV12-4 and TRBJ2-3, with TRBD2 matching over 10 bases. This CDR3 has 17 amino acids. J lost 3 bases, V lost 3 bases, and 9 bases had no gene match. The CDR3 loop reads CASSFGLPSGGTDTQYF. The CDR3, as DNA: TGTGCCAGCAGTTTTGGCCTCCCTAGCGGGGGTACAGATACGCAGTATTTT.

The table lists this clonotype with many counts. The CDR3 loop is CASSLMVPSYNEQFF. Written as DNA, the CDR3 is TGCGCCAGCAGCTTGATGGTTCCCTCCTACAATGAGCAGTTCTTC. The rearrangement links TRBV5-1 to TRBJ2-1; no firm D call. Germline assignment: CDR1 SGHRS and CDR2 YFSETQ. There are 15 residues in the CDR3. Trimming shortened V by 1 base and J by 0 bases, and 8 bases separated the two germline ends.

As DNA, the CDR3 is TGCAGTGCTAGTGCCTTCCGAGGGCCCTCGAAGGGCACCGGGGAGCTGTTTTTT. Amino acid sequence: CSASAFRGPSKGTGELFF. V is TRBV20-1 and J is TRBJ2-2, with D perhaps matching TRBD2 (5 bases). V was clipped by 3 bases and J by 4 bases, with 24 bases between them. Germline values: CDR1 DFQATT, CDR2 SNEGSKA (reference sequence). CDR3 length: 18 amino acids.

This chain uses TRBV28 with TRBJ2-5; no reliable D call. The CDR3 extends over 14 amino acids. The germline CDR1 and CDR2 sequences are MDHEN and SYDVKM. Between the trimmed V and J ends, which lost 2 bases and 5 bases, there was a span of 12 bases. CDR3 in amino acids: CASSLRQSRETQYF. In nucleotides, the CDR3 is TGTGCCAGCAGTTTAAGGCAATCGAGGGAGACCCAGTACTTC.

The rearrangement links TRBV20-1 to TRBJ1-1; D remains ambiguous. CDR3 length equals 16 residues. The germline CDR1 and CDR2 sequences are DFQATT and SNEGSKA (reference sequence). With 6 bases removed from V and 4 bases from J, the gap between germline ends came to 24 bases. CDR3 sequence (DNA): TGCAGTGCCCAACTTCAAAACAGTCGCTGGGGCACTGAAGCTTTCTTT. It translates to CSAQLQNSRWGTEAFF.

The chain uses TRBV7-2 and TRBJ2-1; 8 positions agree with TRBD2. The CDR3 sequence is 16 residues long. Germline trimming cut 1 base from V and 1 base from J; bases unmatched to any gene: 3. Germline V gene lookup returns CDR1 SGHTA and CDR2 FQGNSA. CDR3 in DNA: TGTGCCAGCAGCTTAGTATTAGCGGGATCCTACAATGAGCAGTTCTTC. It specifies CASSLVLAGSYNEQFF.

This clonotype was seen at least ten times. The V call is TRBV4-3, the J call TRBJ2-3, with D possibly matching TRBD1 (6 bases). V was trimmed by 1 base and J by 6 bases, leaving 8 bases between them. From germline, CDR1 is LGHNA and CDR2 YSLEER. The CDR3 spans 13 residues. CDR3 loop: CASSQGRGDTQYF. The DNA for the CDR3 is TGCGCCAGCAGCCAAGGAAGGGGGGATACGCAGTATTTT.

This clonotype was detected a few times. V usage is TRBV7-2 and J usage is TRBJ2-5, with D hard to call. CDR3 size: 14 residues. The V end lost 4 bases, the J end lost 2 bases, and 11 bases lay between the germline ends. Germline CDR1 is SGHTA and CDR2 is FQGNSA. Here the CDR3 DNA reads TGTGCCAGCAGCTCGTCGACGGTACAAGAGACCCAGTACTTC. Protein: CASSSSTVQETQYF.

This clonotype was recorded a few times. This chain uses TRBV6-5 with TRBJ2-7, with D uncertain. Germline CDR1 MNHEY, CDR2 SVGAGI. Trimming cost V 2 bases and J 4 bases, with 9 bases left between them. The CDR3 is 13 amino acids. CDR3: CASSYPGLYEQYF. The CDR3 nucleotides read TGTGCCAGCAGTTACCCTGGGTTGTACGAGCAGTACTTC.

The chain carries TRBV15 and TRBJ2-3; weak D call: TRBD2 (6 bases). The germline V gene encodes CDR1 LNHNV and CDR2 YYDKDF (reference sequence). This CDR3 has 15 amino acids. V lost 4 bases, J lost 5 bases, and 16 bases lay in between. The CDR3 sequence is CATSTRLDDIDTQYF. The CDR3 coding sequence is TGTGCCACCAGCACCCGACTAGACGATATAGATACGCAGTATTTT.

A few counts support this clonotype. V and J are TRBV20-1 and TRBJ2-1, with D perhaps assigned TRBD1 or TRBD2 (5 bases each). Trimming stripped 2 bases from V and 6 bases from J, with 11 bases between. The CDR3 covers 13 residues. Germline V gene sequence: CDR1 DFQATT, CDR2 SNEGSKA (reference sequence). CDR3 protein: CSARTVRGNEQFF. Here the CDR3 DNA reads TGCAGTGCTAGAACCGTGAGGGGCAATGAGCAGTTCTTC.

The chain couples TRBV27 to TRBJ2-2, with D perhaps matching TRBD2 (5 bases). The CDR3 length is 11 residues. Trimming removed 10 bases from V and 6 bases from J, with 9 bases in between. CDR1 and CDR2 (germline): MNHEY, SMNVEV (reference sequence). The CDR3 bases are TGTGCCACCTCGCGGGCCGGGGAGCTGTTTTTT. Protein product: CATSRAGELFF.

The chain employs TRBV6-5 and TRBJ1-3; D is undetermined. Trimming left V 0 bases short and J 2 bases short, with 11 bases between. This CDR3 spans 16 amino acids. Germline assignment: CDR1 MNHEY and CDR2 SVGAGI. The CDR3 region is CASSYSGWGTGNTIYF. The CDR3 region has the DNA TGTGCCAGCAGTTACTCTGGGTGGGGAACTGGAAACACCATATATTTT.

This clonotype was counted ten times or more. The V call is TRBV20-1, the J call TRBJ2-7; 10 bases are shared with TRBD1. The V gene's germline CDR1 is DFQATT and CDR2 SNEGSKA (reference sequence). V was clipped by 2 bases and J by 4 bases; unmatched bases: 8. This CDR3 is 15 amino acids long. This CDR3 reads CSARSKRTGGYEQYF. The CDR3 DNA sequence: TGCAGTGCTAGAAGTAAGAGGACAGGGGGATACGAGCAGTACTTC.

Many counts were recorded for this clonotype. The chain links TRBV24-1 to TRBJ2-1; 9 nucleotides align to TRBD1. Germline CDR1 and CDR2: KGHDR and SFDVKD. The V and J ends lost 0 bases and 12 bases, in that order; junction bases with no gene match: 8. There are 15 residues in the CDR3. The CDR3: CATSDLGDRAWVQFF. In DNA form, the CDR3 reads TGTGCCACCAGTGATTTGGGGGACAGGGCTTGGGTGCAGTTCTTC.